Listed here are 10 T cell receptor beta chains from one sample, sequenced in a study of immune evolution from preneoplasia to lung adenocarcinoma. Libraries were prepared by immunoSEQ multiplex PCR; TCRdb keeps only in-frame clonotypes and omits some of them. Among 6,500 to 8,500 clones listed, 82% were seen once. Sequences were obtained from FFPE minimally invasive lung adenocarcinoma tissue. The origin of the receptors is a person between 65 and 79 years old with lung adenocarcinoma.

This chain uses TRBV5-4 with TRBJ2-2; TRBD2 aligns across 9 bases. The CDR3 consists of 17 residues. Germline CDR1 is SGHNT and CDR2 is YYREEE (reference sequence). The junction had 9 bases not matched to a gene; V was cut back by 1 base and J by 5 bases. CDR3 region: CASSLFRAGGKTGELFF. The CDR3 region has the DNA TGTGCCAGCAGCTTGTTCCGAGCGGGAGGAAAGACCGGGGAGCTGTTTTTT.

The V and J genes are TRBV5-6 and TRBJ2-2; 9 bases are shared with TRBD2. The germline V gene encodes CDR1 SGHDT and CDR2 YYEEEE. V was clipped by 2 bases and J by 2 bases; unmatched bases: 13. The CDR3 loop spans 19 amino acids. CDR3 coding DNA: TGTGCCAGCAGCTTAGCTCTGGGAGCGGGAGGTCTTAACACCGGGGAGCTGTTTTTT. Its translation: CASSLALGAGGLNTGELFF.

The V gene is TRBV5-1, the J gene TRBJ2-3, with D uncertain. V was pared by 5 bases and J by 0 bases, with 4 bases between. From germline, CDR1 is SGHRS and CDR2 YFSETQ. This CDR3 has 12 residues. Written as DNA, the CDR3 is TGCGCCAGCAGTGGCAGCACAGATACGCAGTATTTT. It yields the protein CASSGSTDTQYF.

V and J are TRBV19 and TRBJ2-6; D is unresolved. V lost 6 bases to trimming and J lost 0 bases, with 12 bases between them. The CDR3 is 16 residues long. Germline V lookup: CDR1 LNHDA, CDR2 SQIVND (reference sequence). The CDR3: CASSVTARSGANVLTF. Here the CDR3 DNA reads TGTGCCAGTAGCGTAACGGCCCGCTCTGGGGCCAACGTCCTGACTTTC.

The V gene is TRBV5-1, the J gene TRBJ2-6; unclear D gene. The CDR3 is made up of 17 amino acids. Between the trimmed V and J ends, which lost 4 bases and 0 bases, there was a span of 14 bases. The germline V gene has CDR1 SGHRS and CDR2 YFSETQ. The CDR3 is CASSRRSISSGANVLTF. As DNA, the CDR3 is TGCGCCAGCAGCCGTCGCTCAATTAGCTCTGGGGCCAACGTCCTGACTTTC.

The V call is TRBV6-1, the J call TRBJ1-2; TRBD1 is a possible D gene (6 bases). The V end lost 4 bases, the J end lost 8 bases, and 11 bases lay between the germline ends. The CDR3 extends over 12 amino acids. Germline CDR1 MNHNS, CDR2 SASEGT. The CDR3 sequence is CASSVGTPGYTF. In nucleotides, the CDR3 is TGTGCCAGCAGTGTAGGGACACCCGGCTACACCTTC.

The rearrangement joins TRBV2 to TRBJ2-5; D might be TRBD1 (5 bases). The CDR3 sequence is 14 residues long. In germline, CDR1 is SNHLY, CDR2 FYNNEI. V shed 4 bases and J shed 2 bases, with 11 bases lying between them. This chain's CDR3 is CASSAGAGQETQYF. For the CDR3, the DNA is TGTGCCAGCAGTGCTGGGGCCGGACAAGAGACCCAGTACTTC.

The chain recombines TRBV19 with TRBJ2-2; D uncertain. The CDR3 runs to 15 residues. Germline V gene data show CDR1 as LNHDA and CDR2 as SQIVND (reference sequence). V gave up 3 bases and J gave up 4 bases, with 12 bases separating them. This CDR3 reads CASSMSVSSTGELFF. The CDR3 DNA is TGTGCCAGTAGTATGTCTGTCAGTAGCACCGGGGAGCTGTTTTTT.

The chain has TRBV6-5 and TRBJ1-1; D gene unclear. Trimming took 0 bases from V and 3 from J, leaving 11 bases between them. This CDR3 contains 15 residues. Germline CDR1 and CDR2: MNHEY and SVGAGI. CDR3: CASSYSSRVDTEAFF. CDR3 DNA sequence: TGTGCCAGCAGTTACTCGAGTCGGGTGGACACTGAAGCTTTCTTT.

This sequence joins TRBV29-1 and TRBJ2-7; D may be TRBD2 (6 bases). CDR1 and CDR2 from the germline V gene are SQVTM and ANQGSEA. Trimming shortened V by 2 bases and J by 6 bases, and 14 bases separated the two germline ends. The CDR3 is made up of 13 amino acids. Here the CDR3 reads CSVEQTAGGEQYF. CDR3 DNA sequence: TGCAGCGTTGAACAGACCGCCGGGGGCGAGCAGTACTTC.